This T cell receptor (beta chain) was recovered during a study of T cell responses to AZD1222 COVID-19 vaccine. The repertoire was sequenced with immunoSEQ multiplex PCR; TCRdb's copy has only in-frame clones and lacks some. The sample carries 52,000 or so clones, 84% recorded once. The CDR3 is 13 amino acids. Trimming removed 1 base at V and 5 bases at J, with 8 bases between. Germline-derived CDR1 and CDR2 are SGHVS and FQNEAQ. The sequencing here drew on peripheral blood, taken on day 0 of AZD1222 vaccination. The clonotype comes from an adult in good health. The chain carries TRBV7-8 and TRBJ1-2; no definite D call. The CDR3 spells CASSLVSDYGYTF. In DNA form, the CDR3 reads TGTGCCAGCAGCTTAGTGTCAGATTATGGCTACACCTTC.